This T cell receptor (beta chain) was identified in a study of graft-versus-host responses after intestinal transplantation. Study summary: All of the recipients had induction that used anti-thymocyte globulin, then tacrolimus and steroids for around 3 years.

Profiled with immunoSEQ multiplex PCR; TCRdb holds only in-frame clones, not every one. The sample yields approximately 89,000 clones, 80% to 95% seen once. V trimming: 4 bases; J trimming: 1 base; junction bases outside the gene matches: 10. Germline CDR1 reads SGHRS; CDR2 reads YFSETQ. The CDR3 loop spans 19 amino acids. This chain joins TRBV5-1 and TRBJ2-6, with 11 positions matching TRBD1. Source: PBMCs, taken roughly 450 days after intestinal transplant. The receptor was isolated from a human patient who received an intestinal transplant, so some T cells may come from the graft donor. The CDR3 region is CASSAPPGTGGSGANVLTF. CDR3 nucleotide sequence: TGCGCCAGCAGCGCGCCCCCCGGGACAGGGGGTTCTGGGGCCAACGTCCTGACTTTC.